Below, one T cell receptor beta chain is given with its context. These data belong to a study of shared clonotypes between healthy human individuals. The table came from immunoSEQ multiplex PCR; TCRdb's copy has only in-frame clones and leaves some out. The sample lists 2,100,000 or so clones, about 94% seen once, with 0.1% to 0.15% in the top ten. The CDR3 is 13 amino acids. Germline values: CDR1 MNHNY, CDR2 SVGAGI (reference sequence). Trimming removed 5 bases at V and 5 bases at J, with 12 bases between. The chain employs TRBV6-6 and TRBJ2-5; D uncertain. The clonotype was recovered from a man between 18 and 29 years old in good health. Specimen: naive CD4+ T cells sorted from blood. The sample's subset: CD45RA+ positively selected. The CDR3 is CASSAAPGETQYF. The CDR3 nucleotides are TGTGCCAGCAGTGCAGCGCCCGGGGAGACCCAGTACTTC.